The rows below give T cell receptor beta chains drawn from one sample of a study of somatic mutations in cytotoxic T cells in rheumatoid arthritis. Profiled with immunoSEQ multiplex PCR; TCRdb holds only in-frame clones, not every one. Of 15,000 or so clones listed, about nine tenths are singletons. What was sequenced was CD4+ T cells sorted from blood. The receptor set was obtained from a man aged 70 or older with rheumatoid arthritis. Each CDR3 is given with its conserved first and last residue. A D gene is named only where the DNA matches it firmly. Where a row states a size, it is once, few, many or the class of an expanded clone; other rows omit it.

V gene	CDR3 length	J gene	D gene	clone size	CDR3 protein	CDR3 DNA
TRBV30	14	TRBJ2-2	TRBD2	-	CACGRDDYTGELFF	TGTGCCTGTGGGAGGGATGACTACACCGGGGAGCTGTTTTTT
TRBV5-1	12	TRBJ2-7	-	-	CASSSRGDEQYF	TGCGCCAGCAGCTCCCGGGGAGACGAGCAGTACTTC
TRBV5-1	12	TRBJ1-2	-	-	CASSLDSYGYTF	TGCGCCAGCAGCTTGGACAGCTATGGCTACACCTTC
TRBV7-9	16	TRBJ2-7	-	-	CASSLGGGFSSYEQYF	TGTGCCAGCAGCTTAGGGGGGGGCTTTAGTTCCTACGAGCAGTACTTC
TRBV7-9	15	TRBJ1-6	-	-	CASSLGGLNNSPLHF	TGTGCCAGCAGCTTGGGGGGGTTGAATAATTCACCCCTCCACTTT
TRBV29-1	14	TRBJ1-1	TRBD1	-	CSVGLGGINTEAFF	TGCAGCGTCGGTTTAGGGGGCATAAACACTGAAGCTTTCTTT
TRBV14	12	TRBJ2-7	-	-	CASSPQGYEQYF	TGTGCCAGCAGCCCACAGGGCTACGAGCAGTACTTC
TRBV9	22	TRBJ2-6	TRBD1	-	CASSVASFPFGRGQAGANVLTF	TGTGCCAGCAGCGTAGCGTCCTTCCCCTTCGGTAGGGGGCAAGCTGGGGCCAACGTCCTGACTTTC
TRBV2	15	TRBJ2-3	-	-	CASSEEGSGLDTQYF	TGTGCCAGCAGTGAAGAGGGGTCCGGCCTCGATACGCAGTATTTT
TRBV20-1	11	TRBJ2-3	-	-	CSATGPDTQYF	TGCAGTGCTACAGGGCCAGATACGCAGTATTTT
TRBV29-1	13	TRBJ1-2	TRBD1	few	CSVGDRGQDGYTF	TGCAGCGTTGGCGACAGGGGGCAGGATGGCTACACCTTC
TRBV5-1	15	TRBJ1-4	TRBD1	few	CASSLGAGGDEKLFF	TGCGCCAGCAGCTTGGGGGCAGGGGGAGATGAAAAACTGTTTTTT